This is a list of T cell receptor beta chains from one sample in a study of post-analysis software for immune sequencing data. TCRdb ran MiXCR on the PCR reads and lists one entry per CDR3 protein. The sample includes hundreds of thousands of distinct CDR3 sequences, 59% of them seen just once. Sequencing used blood. The receptors here all came from a girl aged 2 to 10 with multiple sclerosis. CDR3s include the opening cysteine and the closing phenylalanine or tryptophan. D genes are given only for firm matches. Rows may omit the clone size; those that give it use once, few, many or a size class.

j_gene	abundance	d_gene	v_gene	CDR3nt	CDR3aa
TRBJ2-4	-	-	TRBV14	TGTGCCAGCAGCCCGGGGCCCAAAAACATTCAGTACTTC	CASSPGPKNIQYF
TRBJ2-7	-	TRBD1	TRBV29-1	TGCAGCGTTGTAGGGACAGGGTACCCCTACGAGCAGTACTTC	CSVVGTGYPYEQYF
TRBJ2-7	few	TRBD2	TRBV18	TGTGCCAGCTCAGGGGGGAGGGCGGACGAGCAGTACTTC	CASSGGRADEQYF
TRBJ1-1	-	TRBD1	TRBV28	TGTGCCAGCAGTCCACGACAGGGGGCGGAAGCTTTCTTT	CASSPRQGAEAFF
TRBJ2-2	once	-	TRBV6-5	TGTGCCAGCAGTTACTCGGCAGGGGTCACCGGGGAGCTGTTTTTT	CASSYSAGVTGELFF
TRBJ1-1	-	-	TRBV10-3	TGTGCCTCCACGGGGGCTCCTTCTACTGAAGCTTTCTTT	CASTGAPSTEAFF
TRBJ1-2	few	-	TRBV12-3/TRBV12-4	TGTGCCAGCAGTTACGGGGACTATGGCTACACCTTC	CASSYGDYGYTF
TRBJ2-1	-	TRBD1	TRBV29-1	TGCAGCCTAGGACAGGTTAGGGAGGAGCAGTTCTTC	CSLGQVREEQFF
TRBJ1-1	-	-	TRBV4-3	TGCGCCAGCAGCCTCCACGACGCCACTGAAGCTTTCTTT	CASSLHDATEAFF
TRBJ2-3	-	-	TRBV10-1	TGCGCCAGCAGTTTCAGCGGATATAGCACAGATACGCAGTATTTT	CASSFSGYSTDTQYF
TRBJ2-7	-	-	TRBV10-2	TGCGCCAGCAGTGAGTTGTTCCCCTCCTACGAGCAGTACTTC	CASSELFPSYEQYF
TRBJ1-2	-	-	TRBV20-1	TGCTTCCCCTCGGCAGCTTCTAACTATGGCTACACCTTC	CFPSAASNYGYTF
TRBJ1-2	-	-	TRBV4-2	TGTGCTAGCAGCGTTGGGGGTGGGGGTCGGGTTGGCTACACCTTC	CASSVGGGGRVGYTF
TRBJ2-1	-	-	TRBV5-4	TGTGCCAGCAGCACCGGGACAAATTCCTACAATGAGCAGTTCTTC	CASSTGTNSYNEQFF
TRBJ2-3	-	TRBD2	TRBV29-1	TGCAGCGTTGAAGCGGGAGGGGATACGCAGTATTTT	CSVEAGGDTQYF
TRBJ2-1	many	-	TRBV11-2	TGTGCCAGCAGCGGAACAGGCAATGAGCAGTTCTTC	CASSGTGNEQFF
TRBJ1-1	-	TRBD1	TRBV5-1	TGCGCCAGCAGGGACAGGGCCGACACTGAAGCTTTCTTT	CASRDRADTEAFF
TRBJ2-3	once	-	TRBV5-1	TGCGCCAGCAGGCTGGGCGGAAGGACAGATACGCAGTATTTT	CASRLGGRTDTQYF
TRBJ1-1	once	TRBD1	TRBV6-6	TGTGCCAGCAGTTACGTTACAGGGGGGAAGGGAGCTTTCTTT	CASSYVTGGKGAFF
TRBJ1-5	once	-	TRBV6-5	TGTGCCAGCACTAATCCCGGGACAAATCAGCCCCAGCATTTT	CASTNPGTNQPQHF
TRBJ1-2	few	-	TRBV29-1	TGCAGCGTTAAGTCCGGGAATGGCTACACCTTC	CSVKSGNGYTF
TRBJ2-1	-	TRBD1	TRBV29-1	TGCAGCGTTGAACCCTCAGAAGGACAGGTTATTGACAATGAGCAGTTCTTC	CSVEPSEGQVIDNEQFF
TRBJ2-1	-	-	TRBV5-1	TGCGCCAGCAGCCCCCGGGTCGGCTACAATGAGCAGTTCTTC	CASSPRVGYNEQFF
TRBJ2-1	few	TRBD2	TRBV4-1	TGCGCCAGCAGCCGATCGACTAGCGGGAGGGCCATCTACAATGAGCAGTTCTTC	CASSRSTSGRAIYNEQFF
TRBJ1-1	-	TRBD1	TRBV5-1	TGCGCCAGCAGCTTGAATGACAGGGGCGGAGCTTTCTTT	CASSLNDRGGAFF
TRBJ2-3	-	-	TRBV10-3	TGTGCCATCACGAGGGACATTTCCACAGATACGCAGTATTTT	CAITRDISTDTQYF
TRBJ1-1	-	-	TRBV7-9	TGTGCCAGCAGCTTAGGGGGGTTGTCGAACACTGGAGCTTTCTTT	CASSLGGLSNTGAFF
TRBJ2-5	-	TRBD1	TRBV11-2	TGTGCCAGCAGTGTCGGACAGGCCCCTAAAGAGACCCAGTACTTC	CASSVGQAPKETQYF
TRBJ2-5	-	-	TRBV5-1	TGCGCCAGCAGTTCCGGGCAGATCAGAGAGACCCAGTACTTC	CASSSGQIRETQYF
TRBJ1-5	-	TRBD1	TRBV5-1	TGCGCCAGCAGCTTAGGGACAGGCTACAATCAGCCCCAGCATTTT	CASSLGTGYNQPQHF
TRBJ2-3	-	-	TRBV11-2	TGTGCCAGCAGCTTAAGTGGGGGCCGATACACAGATACGCAGTATTTT	CASSLSGGRYTDTQYF
TRBJ2-1	-	-	TRBV5-1	TGCGCCAGCAGCGTGGACACTTACGGTGAGCAGTTCTTC	CASSVDTYGEQFF
TRBJ2-7	few	-	TRBV12-3/TRBV12-4	TGTGCCAGCAGTTTGTACAGGGTCTACGAGCAGTACTTC	CASSLYRVYEQYF
TRBJ1-1	few	-	TRBV7-2	TGTGCCAGCAGCTTAAGCGGGAGGTACACTGAAGCTTTCTTT	CASSLSGRYTEAFF
TRBJ2-1	few	TRBD1	TRBV29-1	TGCAGCGCGTTCCAGGGGGCCGTCAATGAGCAGTTCTTC	CSAFQGAVNEQFF
TRBJ1-2	-	-	TRBV5-1	TGCGCCAGCAGCCAGGACACAAACTATGGCTACACCTTC	CASSQDTNYGYTF
TRBJ1-2	-	-	TRBV11-2	TGTGCCAGCAGCCCCTCGGGGGGCCGGGGCTACACCTTC	CASSPSGGRGYTF
TRBJ1-2	-	TRBD1	TRBV6-5	TGTGCCAGCAGTTATGGGGCAGGGGGTCGAGGCTATGGCTACACCTTC	CASSYGAGGRGYGYTF
TRBJ1-1	-	-	TRBV6-5	TGTGCCAGCAGTCCTCGGGGCCCTGTTGAAGCTTTCTTT	CASSPRGPVEAFF
TRBJ2-5	-	-	TRBV10-3	TGTGCCATCAGTGAGTCGAGATGGCCAGAAACGTCGACCCAGTACTTC	CAISESRWPETSTQYF
TRBJ2-1	-	-	TRBV18	TGTGCCAGCTCACCACCGGGAAGTAGCTATGAGCAGTTCTTC	CASSPPGSSYEQFF
TRBJ2-7	few	-	TRBV20-1	TGCAGTGCTATAGGGGTTCAATCCTACGAGCAGTACTTC	CSAIGVQSYEQYF
TRBJ2-7	once	-	TRBV6-1	TGTGCCAGCAGTGAAACCCACGGACATGGGGCCTACGAGCAGTACTTC	CASSETHGHGAYEQYF
TRBJ2-5	-	TRBD2	TRBV5-5	TGTGCCAGCAGCTACGGGACTAGCGGGGAAGAGACCCAGTACTTC	CASSYGTSGEETQYF
TRBJ2-1	-	-	TRBV7-9	TGTGCCAGCAGCTTACAGGGGAGAGATGAGTTCTTC	CASSLQGRDEFF
TRBJ1-2	-	-	TRBV20-1	TGCAGTGCTAGAGCCCCACTTGGATTGTTTGGCTACACCTTC	CSARAPLGLFGYTF
TRBJ2-2	-	TRBD2	TRBV12-3/TRBV12-4	TGTGCCAGCAGTTTTATAGCGGGAGAAGCCGGGGAGCTGTTTTTT	CASSFIAGEAGELFF
TRBJ1-1	-	-	TRBV7-9	TGTGCCAGCAGCTTAGCGGCGGGGGCCCTCATTGAAGCTTTCTTT	CASSLAAGALIEAFF
TRBJ1-2	-	-	TRBV5-6	TGTGCCAGCAGCTTGGAGGAGGGGAACTATGGCTACACCTTC	CASSLEEGNYGYTF
TRBJ1-2	-	-	TRBV4-3	TGCGCCAGCAGCCAAGGGACGAGGGTCTATGGCTACACCTTC	CASSQGTRVYGYTF
TRBJ1-2	-	-	TRBV24-1	TGTGCCACCAGTGCTTCCGGCTATGGCTACACCTTC	CATSASGYGYTF
TRBJ2-7	-	-	TRBV4-1	TGCGCCAGCAGCCACCCCGGGACCTCCTACGAGCAGTACTTC	CASSHPGTSYEQYF
TRBJ2-7	-	-	TRBV5-5	TGTGCCAGCAGCTACCGGACAATACCGGAGGGATACGAGCAGTACTTC	CASSYRTIPEGYEQYF